A single sample is the source of the 7 T cell receptor beta chains below, sequenced in a study of blood T cell repertoires in COVID-19. Some clones are missing from TCRdb's copy, which holds only in-frame ones; the method was immunoSEQ multiplex PCR. The sample shows about 76,000 clones, approximately 88% of them seen only once. Specimen: peripheral blood. These receptors came from a man aged 25 to 40 with acute or convalescent COVID-19.

This clone was recorded only once. This chain joins TRBV27 and TRBJ2-2, with D maybe TRBD2 (5 bases). Per germline, CDR1 MNHEY and CDR2 SMNVEV (reference sequence). This CDR3 is 13 amino acids long. V was cut by 3 bases and J by 4 bases, with 6 bases left in between. The CDR3 loop reads CASSFGVTGELFF. DNA of the CDR3: TGTGCCAGCAGTTTCGGGGTCACCGGGGAGCTGTTTTTT.

J is TRBJ2-4 and V is TRBV6-5, with TRBD1 matching 7 bases. Germline values: CDR1 MNHEY, CDR2 SVGAGI. This CDR3 contains 14 residues. Losses at the gene ends were 2 bases for V and 8 bases for J; bases not matched to a gene: 6. CDR3 nucleotides: TGTGCCAGCAGTTACACCAGACAGGGAGACATTCAGTACTTC. It encodes CASSYTRQGDIQYF.

Here the CDR3 reads CASSLQASNTEAFF. The DNA of the CDR3 is TGTGCCAGCAGCTTACAGGCCTCGAACACTGAAGCTTTCTTT. The chain joins TRBV7-9 to TRBJ1-1; no clear D. Germline V CDR1 and CDR2: SEHNR, FQNEAQ (reference sequence). V lost 2 bases to trimming and J lost 1 base, with 8 bases between them. The CDR3 has 14 residues.

J is TRBJ2-7 and V is TRBV20-1; 11 bases align to TRBD2. The V and J ends lost 3 bases and 7 bases, in that order; junction bases with no gene match: 11. Germline V gene lookup returns CDR1 DFQATT and CDR2 SNEGSKA (reference sequence). The CDR3 has 15 residues. The CDR3 reads CSASRSSGRAKEQYF. DNA for the CDR3: TGCAGTGCTAGTAGGAGTAGCGGGAGGGCCAAAGAGCAGTACTTC.

The V call is TRBV15, the J call TRBJ2-3; D unclear. V was pared by 4 bases and J by 3 bases, with 5 bases between. From germline, CDR1 is LNHNV and CDR2 YYDKDF (reference sequence). The CDR3 loop spans 12 amino acids. CDR3 nucleotide sequence: TGTGCCACCAGCACCATTACAGATACGCAGTATTTT. Amino acid sequence: CATSTITDTQYF.

The V and J genes are TRBV4-1 and TRBJ1-2, with TRBD1 matching over 7 bases. The CDR3 has 14 residues. V lost 5 bases to trimming and J lost 6 bases; unmatched junction nucleotides: 9. The germline V gene has CDR1 MGHRA and CDR2 YSYEKL. CDR3 amino acids: CASSARGLGDGYTF. The CDR3 nucleotides are TGCGCCAGCAGCGCGAGGGGGCTGGGTGATGGCTACACCTTC.

The chain employs TRBV5-1 and TRBJ1-1; TRBD1 aligns across 7 bases. Germline CDR1 SGHRS, CDR2 YFSETQ. Trimming removed 4 bases from V and 3 bases from J; junction bases left unmatched: 6. The CDR3 loop spans 14 amino acids. The CDR3 DNA reads TGCGCCAGCAGCCACGCAGGGGGAGACACTGAAGCTTTCTTT. Translated: CASSHAGGDTEAFF.